The rows below give T cell receptor beta chains drawn from one sample of a study of human T cells and chemical hapten exposure. TCRdb re-called the RACE reads with MiXCR, one entry per CDR3 protein. In the table there are approximately 400,000 distinct CDR3 sequences, around 5% of which are singletons. Source: whole blood, taken in connection with sensitization to the hapten diphenylcyclopropenone (DPC). The source is a woman in her forties or fifties with alopecia areata. Some clones in this sample may be carry-over from other donors' samples. Both conserved end residues are part of each CDR3. Clone size is stated in some rows and not others, as once, few, many or a class when expanded.

V: TRBV13
size: many
J: TRBJ1-1
CDR3: CASSPGAGRSSTEAFF

V: TRBV7-9
size: NA
J: TRBJ2-4
CDR3: CASSLDTENIQYF

V: TRBV6-5
size: many
J: TRBJ2-3
CDR3: CASSVRGWTDTQYF

V: TRBV29-1
size: many
J: TRBJ2-7
CDR3: CSVEEARGYEQYF

V: TRBV28
size: few
J: TRBJ2-1
CDR3: CAGGAGGYNEQFF

V: TRBV4-2
size: many
J: TRBJ1-6
CDR3: CASSRLGARDNSPLHF

V: TRBV7-6
size: many
J: TRBJ1-5
CDR3: CASSLVGGADSPQHF

V: TRBV5-1
size: many
J: TRBJ2-5
CDR3: CASEDLPGLPRETQYF

V: TRBV27
size: NA
J: TRBJ1-2
CDR3: CASSLMTGADGYTF

V: TRBV10-3
size: many
J: TRBJ1-5
CDR3: CATAAGQGSNQPQHF

V: TRBV6-5
size: NA
J: TRBJ1-1
CDR3: CASSPLDASTEAFF

V: TRBV5-1
size: many
J: TRBJ2-2
CDR3: CASSGQGGGELFF

V: TRBV28
size: few
J: TRBJ1-1
CDR3: CASTSEQGKAFF

V: TRBV29-1
size: few
J: TRBJ2-5
CDR3: CSVDAAEETQYF

V: TRBV10-3
size: many
J: TRBJ1-2
CDR3: CAISGDRVVPEGYTF

V: TRBV5-1
size: few
J: TRBJ2-1
CDR3: CASSPYYNEQFF